This is a list of T cell receptor beta chains from one sample in a study of blood T cell repertoires in COVID-19. Profiling relied on immunoSEQ multiplex PCR, and the TCRdb table lists in-frame clones only, not all of them. The sample lists under 350,000 clones, about nine tenths occurring once. Sequencing was done on a sample of PBMCs or T cells enriched from blood (not recorded which). These TCRs come from a woman in her thirties or forties who had recovered from COVID-19. Both conserved end residues are part of each CDR3. Fields, in order: D gene, clone size, V gene, J gene, CDR3 DNA, CDR3 protein. D genes are given only for firm matches. Not every row has a clone size; where given, it reads once, few, many or a size class.

.,once,TRBV19,TRBJ1-2,TGTGCCAGCCTCCCTAGCGGCAGGGTCAACTATGGCTACACCTTC,CASLPSGRVNYGYTF
.,.,TRBV6-5,TRBJ1-2,TGTGCCAGCAGTTATCTGGAGTCTTCTGGCTACACCTTC,CASSYLESSGYTF
.,few,TRBV5-4,TRBJ1-1,TGTGCCAGCAGCTTGGAGGGACTCCTCAGCGGCACTGAAGCTTTCTTT,CASSLEGLLSGTEAFF
TRBD1,.,TRBV10-3,TRBJ1-2,TGTGCCATTCAAAAGGAGACAGGGGGCAGTAATGGCTACACCTTC,CAIQKETGGSNGYTF
TRBD1,few,TRBV6-4,TRBJ2-1,TGTGCCAGCAGTGTCGGGACAGGGGGCTACAATGAGCAGTTCTTC,CASSVGTGGYNEQFF
.,.,TRBV19,TRBJ2-2,TGTGCCAGTACCCCTTACAACAGGGCGGTCGGGGAGCTGTTTTTT,CASTPYNRAVGELFF
.,.,TRBV23-1,TRBJ1-2,TGCGCCAGCAGTCAATTGGGGGGGGGTGGCTACACCTTC,CASSQLGGGGYTF
.,.,TRBV6-2/TRBV6-3,TRBJ2-6,TGTGCCAGCAGTTACCGTCCCCCTAGAGTTGGGGCCAACGTCCTGACTTTC,CASSYRPPRVGANVLTF
TRBD2,.,TRBV7-2,TRBJ2-5,TGTGCCAGCAGCTTGGGACTAGCGGGAGCTAGTGAGACCCAGTACTTC,CASSLGLAGASETQYF
.,once,TRBV2,TRBJ1-4,TGTGCCACCGCCGGGGGTATTAATGAAAAACTGTTTTTT,CATAGGINEKLFF
TRBD1,.,TRBV7-2,TRBJ2-7,TGTGCCAGCAGCTTAGCCGGGACAGGGTTCTACGAGCAGTACTTC,CASSLAGTGFYEQYF
.,.,TRBV5-1,TRBJ2-2,TGCGCCAGCAGCCCCGCGAACACCGGGGAGCTGTTTTTT,CASSPANTGELFF
TRBD1,.,TRBV27,TRBJ1-1,TGTGCCAGCAGGATGACAGGGAGTAACACTGAAGCTTTCTTT,CASRMTGSNTEAFF
.,.,TRBV14,TRBJ1-2,TGTGCCAGCAGCCAAGTCGGACAGAGAGCTAACTATGGCTACACCTTC,CASSQVGQRANYGYTF
.,.,TRBV5-6,TRBJ1-2,TGTGCCAGCAGCCCCGGAAGGAGTATCTATGGCTACACCTTC,CASSPGRSIYGYTF
.,.,TRBV5-1,TRBJ2-1,TGCGCCAGCACCGACGCGCTGGGGCCCAACAATGAGCAGTTCTTC,CASTDALGPNNEQFF
.,.,TRBV6-5,TRBJ2-4,TGTGCCAGCAGTTACCTAACAGGGGCCAAAAACATTCAGTACTTC,CASSYLTGAKNIQYF
.,once,TRBV9,TRBJ1-2,TGTGCCAGCAGCGTAGGACTGGGGCTTAACTATGGCTACACCTTC,CASSVGLGLNYGYTF
.,.,TRBV6-5,TRBJ1-1,TGTGCCAGCAGTCCCAACAGGGTCGGGGCTTTCTTT,CASSPNRVGAFF
TRBD1,once,TRBV5-1,TRBJ1-1,TGCGCCAGCAGCTACGGACAGGGGGGAGGTGAAGCTTTCTTT,CASSYGQGGGEAFF
.,.,TRBV13,TRBJ1-4,TGTGCCAGCAGCTTTTCGGGTGAAAAACTGTTTTTT,CASSFSGEKLFF
.,few,TRBV27,TRBJ1-5,TGTGCCAGCAGTTGGGGGGATGGGCCCCAGCATTTT,CASSWGDGPQHF
TRBD2,.,TRBV19,TRBJ2-3,TGTGCCAGTAGTAGCGGGAGAAGTAGCACAGATACGCAGTATTTT,CASSSGRSSTDTQYF
.,once,TRBV3-1/TRBV3-2,TRBJ2-2,TGTGCCAGCAGCCAAGAACAGGTGAACACCGGGGAGCTGTTTTTT,CASSQEQVNTGELFF
TRBD2,.,TRBV6-1,TRBJ2-3,TGTGCCAGCAGTGAATTCGGGGGGAACACAGATACGCAGTATTTT,CASSEFGGNTDTQYF
TRBD1,.,TRBV7-8,TRBJ1-1,TGTGCCAGCAGCCCTCGGGACAGGGGACACCCTGAAGCTTTCTTT,CASSPRDRGHPEAFF
TRBD1,.,TRBV5-1,TRBJ2-6,TGCGCCAGCAGCTCGACAGGGGGGAACTCTGGGGCCAACGTCCTGACTTTC,CASSSTGGNSGANVLTF
.,.,TRBV4-1,TRBJ1-4,TGCGCCAGCAGCCAAGTTCGGGGGTTCTCAACTAATGAAAAACTGTTTTTT,CASSQVRGFSTNEKLFF
TRBD1,.,TRBV18,TRBJ1-5,TGTGCCAGCTCACCGGGGACAGGGAATCGGCCCCAGCATTTT,CASSPGTGNRPQHF
.,.,TRBV19,TRBJ2-3,TGTGCCAGTGGGCCAGATACGCAGTATTTT,CASGPDTQYF
TRBD2,.,TRBV5-1,TRBJ2-1,TGCGCCAGCAGCCAAGGACTAGCGGGAGGCCACTCCTACAATGAGCAGTTCTTC,CASSQGLAGGHSYNEQFF
.,few,TRBV19,TRBJ2-1,TGTGCCAGTAGTATAGTACGGGGGTCTAGCTACAATGAGCAGTTCTTC,CASSIVRGSSYNEQFF
.,few,TRBV25-1,TRBJ1-2,TGTGCCAGCAGTGAACAGGACAGCTATGGCTACACCTTC,CASSEQDSYGYTF
.,.,TRBV9,TRBJ1-1,TGTGCCAGCAGCCCACACATGTTCGACGGGGAAGCTTTCTTT,CASSPHMFDGEAFF
.,.,TRBV5-4,TRBJ1-1,TGTGCCAGCAGCTTGGGACCGGGAGTGGGGAACACTGAAGCTTTCTTT,CASSLGPGVGNTEAFF
.,.,TRBV9,TRBJ1-6,TGTGCCAGCAGCGGGGACTTAGGGAATTCACCCCTCCACTTT,CASSGDLGNSPLHF
.,.,TRBV18,TRBJ2-2,TGTGCCAGCTCACCACTCCCAGGGACCGGGGAGCTGTTTTTT,CASSPLPGTGELFF
TRBD1,.,TRBV14,TRBJ1-1,TGTGCCAGCAGCCACGTGACAGGGACGGGGAACACTGAAGCTTTCTTT,CASSHVTGTGNTEAFF
TRBD2,.,TRBV29-1,TRBJ2-3,TGCAGCGTTGGGGGCCCACTAGCGGGAGGGCGAGATACGCAGTATTTT,CSVGGPLAGGRDTQYF
TRBD2,.,TRBV4-3,TRBJ2-7,TGCGCCAGCAGCCAACTCCGGGGGGGGGTCGAGCAGTACTTC,CASSQLRGGVEQYF
.,.,TRBV19,TRBJ1-5,TGTGCCAGTAGTATGAGAGGGGACACCAATCAGCCCCAGCATTTT,CASSMRGDTNQPQHF